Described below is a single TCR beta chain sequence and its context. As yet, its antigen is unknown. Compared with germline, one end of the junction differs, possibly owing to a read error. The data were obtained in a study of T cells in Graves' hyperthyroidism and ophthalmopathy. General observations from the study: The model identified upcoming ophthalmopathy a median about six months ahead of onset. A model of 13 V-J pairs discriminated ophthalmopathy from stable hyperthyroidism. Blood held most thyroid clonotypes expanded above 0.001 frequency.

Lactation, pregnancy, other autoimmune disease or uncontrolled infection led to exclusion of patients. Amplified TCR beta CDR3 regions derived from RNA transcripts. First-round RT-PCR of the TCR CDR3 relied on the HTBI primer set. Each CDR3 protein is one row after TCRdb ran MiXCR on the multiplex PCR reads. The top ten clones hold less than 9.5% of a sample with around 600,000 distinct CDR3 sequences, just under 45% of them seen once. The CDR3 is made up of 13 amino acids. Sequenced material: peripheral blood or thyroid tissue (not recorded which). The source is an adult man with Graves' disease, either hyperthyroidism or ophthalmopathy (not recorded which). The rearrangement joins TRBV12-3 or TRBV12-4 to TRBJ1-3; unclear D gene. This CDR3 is CASRQSSGNTTYF. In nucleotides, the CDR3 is TGTGCCAGCAGGCAGAGCTCTGGAAACACCACATATTTT.